These T cell receptor beta chains were read from a single sample in a study of T cells in tumors after PD-1 blockade. This table comes from immunoSEQ multiplex PCR, and its TCRdb copy is limited to in-frame clones, with some not included. Here the sample spans 9,000 to 15,000 clones, roughly 69% being singletons. The sample here was tumor tissue, taken before anti-PD-1 treatment. These receptor sequences come from a human donor with basal cell carcinoma. The CDR3 runs from the conserved cysteine through the conserved F or W. D genes are given only for firm matches. A clone size is listed for some rows: how often the clone was seen (once, few, many), or a class if it is expanded.

v_call	d_call	clone_size	j_call	cdr3_nt	cdr3_aa
TRBV6-5	TRBD1	medium-sized	TRBJ2-2	TGTGCCAGCAGCTTTCAGGGGGCGATGAGCGGGGAGCTGTTTTTT	CASSFQGAMSGELFF
TRBV28	NA	NA	TRBJ2-2	TGTGCCAGCAGTTTACAACAGACCGGGGAGCTGTTTTTT	CASSLQQTGELFF
TRBV5-1	NA	NA	TRBJ1-1	TGCGCCAGCAGCACGGATGTGCAACAAGGTGAAGCTTTCTTT	CASSTDVQQGEAFF
TRBV28	TRBD1	NA	TRBJ1-5	TGTGCCAGCAGTTTACGCGGGACAGGGATTAGCAATCAGCCCCAGCATTTT	CASSLRGTGISNQPQHF
TRBV7-2	TRBD1	medium-sized	TRBJ2-2	TGTGCCAGCAGCTTAGGAGGGACAGGGAACACCGGGGAGCTGTTTTTT	CASSLGGTGNTGELFF
TRBV5-4	TRBD1	NA	TRBJ1-1	TGTGCCAGCAGCCCCGGACAGGGGTACAGGGCTTTCTTT	CASSPGQGYRAFF
TRBV28	NA	NA	TRBJ2-7	TGTGCCAGCAGTTTTGGCTACGAGCAGTACTTC	CASSFGYEQYF
TRBV2	TRBD1	NA	TRBJ1-5	TGTGCCAGCACCCGGACAGGGGTGGGAAATCAGCCCCAGCATTTT	CASTRTGVGNQPQHF
TRBV3-1/TRBV3-2	NA	medium-sized	TRBJ1-4	TGTGCCAGCAGCCCAAGACAGATCACTAATGAAAAACTGTTTTTT	CASSPRQITNEKLFF
TRBV7-8	TRBD2	once	TRBJ2-3	TGTGCCAGCAGTTCCAGGGCTAGCGGACGGACTAGCACAGATACGCAGTATTTT	CASSSRASGRTSTDTQYF
TRBV7-2	TRBD2	NA	TRBJ2-7	TGTGCCAGCAGCCCTACTAGCGGGGGGCTTACCTACGAGCAGTACTTC	CASSPTSGGLTYEQYF
TRBV6-2/TRBV6-3	NA	NA	TRBJ2-1	TGTGCCAGCAGTTACAATTGGGACCGGCACAATGAGCAGTTCTTC	CASSYNWDRHNEQFF
TRBV11-2	TRBD2	NA	TRBJ2-1	TGTGCCAGCAGCTCGGGACTAGCGGGAGTTGGATCCTACAATGAGCAGTTCTTC	CASSSGLAGVGSYNEQFF
TRBV7-9	NA	medium-sized	TRBJ1-2	TGTGCCAGCAGCACGCAAAGGCCGGGGTTGTATGGCTACACCTTC	CASSTQRPGLYGYTF
TRBV7-3	TRBD2	once	TRBJ2-1	TGTGCCAGCAGCTTAACCCGGACTAGCGGGAGGGGCAATGAGCAGTTCTTC	CASSLTRTSGRGNEQFF
TRBV11-3	NA	few	TRBJ2-5	TGTGCCAGCAGCTCGAAAGAGGAGACCCAGTACTTC	CASSSKEETQYF
TRBV9	NA	NA	TRBJ1-1	TGTGCCAGCAGCATGGACAGTTTCGGGGGAACTGAAGCTTTCTTT	CASSMDSFGGTEAFF